Listed below are T cell receptor beta chains from one sample, sequenced in a study of cytotoxic CD8 clonotypes in ibrutinib-treated CLL. Generated by immunoSEQ multiplex PCR, the TCRdb table keeps only in-frame clones and is missing some. The top ten clones hold 25% to 30% of a sample with about 140,000 clones, roughly 80% of them seen once. The sample consisted of PBMCs, taken after 12 months of ibrutinib treatment. Receptors were obtained from a human donor with chronic lymphocytic leukemia. CDR3s include the opening cysteine and the closing phenylalanine or tryptophan. D genes are given only for firm matches. Rows give clone size only sometimes, using once, few, many, or a class for an expanded clone.

d_call | clone_size | j_call | v_call | cdr3_aa | cdr3_nt
- | - | TRBJ2-5 | TRBV18 | CASSGSYQETQYF | TGTGCCAGCTCAGGTTCGTACCAAGAGACCCAGTACTTC
- | - | TRBJ1-4 | TRBV19 | CASSTDRRDEKLFF | TGTGCCAGTAGTACTGACAGGCGGGATGAAAAACTGTTTTTT
- | few | TRBJ2-7 | TRBV19 | CASPEDSGSYEQYF | TGTGCCAGTCCAGAGGACAGCGGATCATACGAGCAGTACTTC
- | - | TRBJ1-2 | TRBV27 | CASSRGLGYGYTF | TGTGCCAGCAGCAGGGGTCTGGGGTATGGCTACACCTTC
TRBD1 | few | TRBJ1-5 | TRBV7-9 | CASSLQGSNQPQHF | TGTGCCAGCAGCCTACAGGGGAGCAATCAGCCCCAGCATTTT
- | - | TRBJ2-2 | TRBV7-9 | CASSLVTGNTGELFF | TGTGCCAGCAGCTTAGTCACAGGAAACACCGGGGAGCTGTTTTTT
- | - | TRBJ2-7 | TRBV18 | CASSSGLLREQYF | TGTGCCAGCTCATCCGGTCTTCTACGCGAGCAGTACTTC
- | few | TRBJ1-6 | TRBV28 | CASSSTIQALNSPLHF | TGTGCCAGCAGCAGTACGATCCAAGCCCTCAATTCACCCCTCCACTTT
TRBD1 | - | TRBJ2-1 | TRBV2 | CARSKSGQGGNEQFF | TGTGCCAGGAGCAAATCGGGACAGGGTGGCAATGAGCAGTTCTTC
TRBD1 | medium-sized | TRBJ1-2 | TRBV7-2 | CASSLVSQGWGYTF | TGTGCCAGCAGCTTAGTTTCACAGGGGTGGGGCTACACCTTC
- | - | TRBJ1-5 | TRBV10-2 | CASSESPGGADNQPQHF | TGCGCCAGCAGTGAGTCCCCTGGGGGGGCGGACAATCAGCCCCAGCATTTT
- | - | TRBJ2-5 | TRBV27 | CASSLIGGDQETQYF | TGTGCCAGCAGTTTAATAGGGGGTGACCAAGAGACCCAGTACTTC
- | once | TRBJ1-3 | TRBV6-5 | CASSPRYSGNTIYF | TGTGCCAGCAGTCCGCGGTACTCTGGAAACACCATATATTTT
- | few | TRBJ2-1 | TRBV11-2 | CASSLGLPTYNEQFF | TGTGCCAGCAGCTTAGGACTACCAACCTACAATGAGCAGTTCTTC
- | - | TRBJ2-4 | TRBV7-2 | CASSFDWGARDIQYF | TGTGCCAGCAGCTTCGACTGGGGGGCGAGGGACATTCAGTACTTC